A selection of T cell receptor beta chains follows, all from one sample in a study of blood T cell repertoires in COVID-19. Libraries were prepared by immunoSEQ multiplex PCR; TCRdb keeps only in-frame clonotypes and omits some of them. This sample yields 200,000 to 250,000 clones, of which around 84% are seen a single time; about a sixth belongs to the top ten. Input material: peripheral blood. The receptors here all came from a woman of 80 years or more with active or convalescent COVID-19. Both conserved end residues are part of each CDR3. D genes are given only for firm matches. Clone size is shown for a subset of rows, as once, few, many or a class of expanded clone.

TRBJ2-7,.,.,TRBV28,TGTGCCAGCTTATCAGACAGCTCCTACGAGCAGTACTTC,CASLSDSSYEQYF
TRBJ2-1,.,.,TRBV5-4,TGTGCCAGCGCCTTCGGTGTGAGAGACTCCTACAATGAGCAGTTCTTC,CASAFGVRDSYNEQFF
TRBJ2-3,few,TRBD2,TRBV9,TGTGCCAGCAGCCCCCCGCGGGGCGGGAGGACCACAGATACGCAGTATTTT,CASSPPRGGRTTDTQYF
TRBJ1-2,.,.,TRBV6-4,TGTGCCAGCAGTGAATATTCTGGGACATCTGGCTACACCTTC,CASSEYSGTSGYTF
TRBJ1-1,.,.,TRBV5-1,TGCGCCAGCAGCTTGATGGGCGAATCTGAAGCTTTCTTT,CASSLMGESEAFF
TRBJ2-1,.,.,TRBV28,TGTGCCAGCAGTCAGCCAGGGGGGTGGAATGAGCAGTTCTTC,CASSQPGGWNEQFF
TRBJ1-2,.,TRBD1,TRBV7-2,TGTGCCAGCAGCCCGGACAGGACGTCCTATGGCTACACCTTC,CASSPDRTSYGYTF
TRBJ2-3,once,.,TRBV27,TGTGCCAGCCCCCTGGTATCGCAGGGAACAGATACGCAGTATTTT,CASPLVSQGTDTQYF
TRBJ2-3,.,TRBD2,TRBV2,TGTGCCAGCAGGGGGGGGGTCGAAGATACGCAGTATTTT,CASRGGVEDTQYF
TRBJ1-1,.,TRBD1,TRBV12-3/TRBV12-4,TGTGCCAGCAGTGTACAGGGGATCACTGAAGCTTTCTTT,CASSVQGITEAFF
TRBJ1-1,.,.,TRBV7-2,TGTGCCAGCAGCTTAGGGCAGGGGCACACTGAAGCTTTCTTT,CASSLGQGHTEAFF
TRBJ2-1,.,.,TRBV27,TGTGCCAGTAGAGATGGTCTCGACTATTACAATGAGCAGTTCTTC,CASRDGLDYYNEQFF
TRBJ1-4,.,.,TRBV30,TGTGCCAGATCACAGGGTAATAATGAAAAACTGTTTTTT,CARSQGNNEKLFF
TRBJ2-5,.,.,TRBV29-1,TGCAGCGTTGAGGTACAAACCCAAGAGACCCAGTACTTC,CSVEVQTQETQYF